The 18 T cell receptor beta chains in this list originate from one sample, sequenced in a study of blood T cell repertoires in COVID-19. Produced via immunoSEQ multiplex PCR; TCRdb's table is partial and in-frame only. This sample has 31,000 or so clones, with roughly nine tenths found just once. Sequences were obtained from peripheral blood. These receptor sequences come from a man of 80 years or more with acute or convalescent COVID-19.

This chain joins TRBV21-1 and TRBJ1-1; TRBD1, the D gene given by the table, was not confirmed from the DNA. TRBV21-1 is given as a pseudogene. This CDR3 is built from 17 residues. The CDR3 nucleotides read TGTGCCAGCAGCAAAGCGTGGGACAGGGTTGAGGACACTGAAGCTTTCTTT. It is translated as CASSKAWDRVEDTEAFF.

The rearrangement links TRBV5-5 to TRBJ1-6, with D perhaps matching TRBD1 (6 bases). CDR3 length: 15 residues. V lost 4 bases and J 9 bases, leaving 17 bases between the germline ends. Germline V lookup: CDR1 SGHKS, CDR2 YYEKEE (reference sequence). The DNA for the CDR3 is TGTGCCAGCAGCAAGGGGGAATTGTTGAGTTCACCCCTCCACTTT. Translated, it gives CASSKGELLSSPLHF.

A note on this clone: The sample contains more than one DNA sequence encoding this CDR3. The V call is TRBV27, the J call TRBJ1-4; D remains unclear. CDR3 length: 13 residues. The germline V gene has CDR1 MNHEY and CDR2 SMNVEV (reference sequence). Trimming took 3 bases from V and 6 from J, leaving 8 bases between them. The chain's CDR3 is CASSFSGYEKLFF. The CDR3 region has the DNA TGTGCCAGCAGTTTTTCGGGGTATGAAAAACTGTTTTTT.

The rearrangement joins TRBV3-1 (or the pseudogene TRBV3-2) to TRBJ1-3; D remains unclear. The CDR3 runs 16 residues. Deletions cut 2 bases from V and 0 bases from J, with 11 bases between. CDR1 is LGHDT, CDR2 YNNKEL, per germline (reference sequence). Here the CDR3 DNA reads TGTGCCAGCAGCCAATCTTATATTGTCTCTGGAAACACCATATATTTT. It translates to CASSQSYIVSGNTIYF.

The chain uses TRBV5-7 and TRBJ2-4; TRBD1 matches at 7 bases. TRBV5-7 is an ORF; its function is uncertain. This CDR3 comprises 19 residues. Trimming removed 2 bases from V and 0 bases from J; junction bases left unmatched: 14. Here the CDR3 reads CASSFEGQPRTLAKNIQYF. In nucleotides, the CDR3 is TGTGCCAGCAGCTTTGAGGGACAGCCTCGTACTTTAGCCAAAAACATTCAGTACTTC.

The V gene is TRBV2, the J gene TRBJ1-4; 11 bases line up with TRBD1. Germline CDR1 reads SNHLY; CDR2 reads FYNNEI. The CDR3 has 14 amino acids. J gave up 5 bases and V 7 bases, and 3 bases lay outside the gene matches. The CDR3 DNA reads TGTGCCAGCACCCGGGACAGGGGGAATGAAAAACTGTTTTTT. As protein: CASTRDRGNEKLFF.

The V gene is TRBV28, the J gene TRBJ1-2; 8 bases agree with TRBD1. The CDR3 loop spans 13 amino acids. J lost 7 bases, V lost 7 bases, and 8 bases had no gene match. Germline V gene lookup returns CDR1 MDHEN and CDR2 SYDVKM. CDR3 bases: TGTGCCAGCACCCTAAGCAGGGGGCTTGGCTACACCTTC. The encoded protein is CASTLSRGLGYTF.

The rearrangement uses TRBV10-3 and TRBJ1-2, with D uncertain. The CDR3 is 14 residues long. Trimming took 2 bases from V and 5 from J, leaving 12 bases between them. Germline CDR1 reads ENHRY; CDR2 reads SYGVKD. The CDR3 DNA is TGTGCCATCAGTGAGAACAGCCGTTCTTATGGCTACACCTTC. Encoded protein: CAISENSRSYGYTF.

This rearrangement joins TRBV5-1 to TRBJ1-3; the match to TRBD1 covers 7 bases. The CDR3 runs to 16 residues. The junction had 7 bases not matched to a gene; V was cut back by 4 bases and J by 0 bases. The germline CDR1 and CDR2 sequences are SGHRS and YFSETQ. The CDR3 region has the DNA TGCGCCAGCAGCGGGGGACAGATACTCTCTGGAAACACCATATATTTT. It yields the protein CASSGGQILSGNTIYF.

The CDR3 DNA reads as TGTGCCAGCAGCTTAGTAGGGGTCGAAGCTTTCTTT. Translated: CASSLVGVEAFF. The rearrangement joins TRBV7-9 to TRBJ1-1; tentatively, D is TRBD1 (5 bases). CDR3 length: 12 residues. Germline V gene lookup returns CDR1 SEHNR and CDR2 FQNEAQ (reference sequence). With 1 base removed from V and 8 bases from J, the gap between germline ends came to 8 bases. The whole variable domain, filled in from reference TRBV7-9 and TRBJ1-1, reads DTGVSQNPRHKITKRGQNVTFRCDPISEHNRLYWYRQTLGQGPEFLTYFQNEAQLEKSRLLSDRFSAERPKGSFSTLEIQRTEQGDSAMYLCASSLVGVEAFFGQGTRLTVV.

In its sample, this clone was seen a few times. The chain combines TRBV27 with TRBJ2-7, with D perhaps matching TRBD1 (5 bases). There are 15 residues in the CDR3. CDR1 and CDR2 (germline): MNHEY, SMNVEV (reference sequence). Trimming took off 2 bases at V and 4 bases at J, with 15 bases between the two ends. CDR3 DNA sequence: TGTGCCAGCAGTTTACTAGGACACGAACGGTACGAGCAGTACTTC. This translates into CASSLLGHERYEQYF.

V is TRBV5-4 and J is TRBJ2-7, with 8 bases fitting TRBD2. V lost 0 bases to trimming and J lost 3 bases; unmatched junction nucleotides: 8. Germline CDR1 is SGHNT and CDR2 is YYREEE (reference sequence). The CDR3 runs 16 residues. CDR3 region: CASSLDTSGSVYEQYF. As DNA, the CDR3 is TGTGCCAGCAGCTTGGATACTAGCGGTTCTGTCTACGAGCAGTACTTC. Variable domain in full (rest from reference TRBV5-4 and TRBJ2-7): ETGVTQSPTHLIKTRGQQVTLRCSSQSGHNTVSWYQQALGQGPQFIFQYYREEENGRGNFPPRFSGLQFPNYSSELNVNALELDDSALYLCASSLDTSGSVYEQYFGPGTRLTVT.

CDR3 loop: CASRSGGASGNTIYF. The CDR3 DNA follows: TGTGCCAGTAGGTCGGGGGGAGCCTCTGGAAACACCATATATTTT. The V call is TRBV19, the J call TRBJ1-3, with D tentatively TRBD1 (5 bases). CDR1 LNHDA and CDR2 SQIVND come from the germline V gene (reference sequence). The V end lost 6 bases, the J end lost 0 bases, and 12 bases lay between the germline ends. The CDR3 is made up of 15 amino acids.

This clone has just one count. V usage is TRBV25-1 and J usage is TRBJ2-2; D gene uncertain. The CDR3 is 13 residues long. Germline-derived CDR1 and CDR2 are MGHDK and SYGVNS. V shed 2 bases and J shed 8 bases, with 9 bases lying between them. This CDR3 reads CASSERGVGELFF. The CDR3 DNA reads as TGTGCCAGCAGTGAACGAGGAGTAGGGGAGCTGTTTTTT. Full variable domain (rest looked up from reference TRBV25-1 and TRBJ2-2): EADIYQTPRYLVIGTGKKITLECSQTMGHDKMYWYQQDPGMELHLIHYSYGVNSTEKGDLSSESTVSRIRTEHFPLTLESARPSHTSQYLCASSERGVGELFFGEGSRLTVL.

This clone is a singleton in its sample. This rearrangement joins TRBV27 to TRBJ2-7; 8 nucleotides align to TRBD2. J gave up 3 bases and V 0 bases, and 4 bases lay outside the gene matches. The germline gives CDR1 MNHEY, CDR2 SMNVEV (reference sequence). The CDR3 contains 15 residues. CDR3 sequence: CASSLSPRGGYEQYF. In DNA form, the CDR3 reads TGTGCCAGCAGTTTATCTCCCCGGGGGGGCTACGAGCAGTACTTC.

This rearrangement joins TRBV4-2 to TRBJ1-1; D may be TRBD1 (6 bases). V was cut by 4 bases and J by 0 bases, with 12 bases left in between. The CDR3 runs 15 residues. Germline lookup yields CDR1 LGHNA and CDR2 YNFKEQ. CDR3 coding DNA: TGTGCCAGCAGCCGAGAACAGGGAATGAACACTGAAGCTTTCTTT. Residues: CASSREQGMNTEAFF.

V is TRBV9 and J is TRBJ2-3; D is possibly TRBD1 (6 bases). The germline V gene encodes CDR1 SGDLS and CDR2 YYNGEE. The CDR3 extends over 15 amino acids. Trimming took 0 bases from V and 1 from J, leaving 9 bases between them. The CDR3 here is CASSVGGPRTDTQYF. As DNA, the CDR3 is TGTGCCAGCAGCGTAGGGGGGCCCCGCACAGATACGCAGTATTTT.

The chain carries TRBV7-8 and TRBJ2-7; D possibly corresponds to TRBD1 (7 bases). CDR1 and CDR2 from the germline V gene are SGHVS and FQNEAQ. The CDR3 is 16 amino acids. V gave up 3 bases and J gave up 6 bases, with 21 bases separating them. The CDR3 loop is CASSFSGGTVRIEQYF. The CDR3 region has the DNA TGTGCCAGCAGCTTTAGTGGGGGGACAGTTCGGATCGAGCAGTACTTC.